This TCR beta chain came from a study of beta chain features in type 1 diabetes. The collection from each donor was one heparinised blood draw averaging approximately 110 mL. The study reverse transcribed the entire isolated RNA, so it sequenced expressed TCRB transcripts. Sequenced by immunoSEQ multiplex PCR; TCRdb stores in-frame clones only, minus some. The data contain 150,000 to 180,000 clones, around 8% of them singletons. The CDR3 totals 13 residues. The germline CDR1 and CDR2 sequences are SGHTS and YDEGEE. J lost 4 bases, V lost 3 bases, and 0 bases had no gene match. This clone was picked up many times.

This sequence originates from a man in his late teens or twenties in good health. The V and J genes are TRBV5-8 and TRBJ1-1; TRBD1 aligns across 10 bases. Sample: central memory CD4+ T cells from blood. The CDR3 nucleotides read TGTGCCAGCAGCTGGGACAGGGGCACTGAAGCTTTCTTT. Amino acid sequence: CASSWDRGTEAFF.